This section outlines one T cell receptor beta chain sequence together with its context. Antigen: not known. This sample is drawn from a study of blood T cells in healthy people across ages. Study results and caveats: Underestimates were what the diversity estimates from one million T cells were considered to be.

Primers used in a second PCR of about 6 to 12 cycles were a sample-barcoded 5' primer and a J-beta primer mix. TCRdb itself ran the 5' RACE reads through MiXCR, one entry per CDR3 protein. The table has around 1.7 million distinct CDR3 sequences, 28% seen once; the top ten hold 7.7%. The receptor was isolated from a woman in her 30s in good health. The source material was blood.

The CDR3 sequence: CASSPQEAGENEQFF. CDR3 bases: TGTGCCAGCTCACCACAGGAGGCGGGAGAAAATGAGCAGTTCTTC. The gene calls are TRBV18 and TRBJ2-1; 7 bases are a match to TRBD2. The CDR3 is made up of 15 amino acids. Germline CDR1 and CDR2: KGHSH and LQKENI. V shed 1 base and J 7 bases; nucleotides not matched to a gene: 7.